The text below deals with one T cell receptor beta chain. The PCR ran on 60 Vbeta and 13 Jbeta primers. Produced via immunoSEQ multiplex PCR; TCRdb's table is partial and in-frame only. The table records about 130,000 clones, 75% to 85% of them present only once. This CDR3 contains 11 residues. Germline loops: CDR1 SQVTM, CDR2 ANQGSEA. Trimming removed 4 bases at V and 2 bases at J, with 5 bases between. The data derive from a study of cytomegalovirus exposure and HLA in healthy donors. The sequencing input was PBMCs. This rearrangement joins TRBV29-1 to TRBJ1-2; D remains ambiguous. This receptor was taken from a man aged 25-40 years in good health and CMV-seropositive. DNA of the CDR3: TGCAGCGTTGCCCTAAACTATGGCTACACCTTC. It is translated as CSVALNYGYTF. The full variable domain, rest sourced from reference TRBV29-1 and TRBJ1-2, is SAVISQKPSRDICQRGTSLTIQCQVDSQVTMMFWYRQQPGQSLTLIATANQGSEATYESGFVIDKFPISRPNLTFSTLTVSNMSPEDSSIYLCSVALNYGYTFGSGTRLTVV.